A selection of T cell receptor beta chains follows, all from one sample in a study of T cell responses to AZD1222 COVID-19 vaccine. Measured with immunoSEQ multiplex PCR; TCRdb has only the in-frame clones, and not every one. The sample contains around 120,000 clones, roughly 90% of which appear only once. The sequenced sample was peripheral blood, obtained 28 days after the second AZD1222 dose. The receptors originated from an adult who received the AZD1222 COVID-19 vaccine. CDR3s include the opening cysteine and the closing phenylalanine or tryptophan. The order of the fields is D gene, V gene, J gene, clone size, CDR3 length, CDR3 protein, CDR3 DNA. A D gene is named only where the DNA matches it firmly. Clone size is not always given. Where it is, it says once, few, many or a class for expanded clones.

d_call: NA
v_call: TRBV2
j_call: TRBJ2-2
clone_size: NA
cdr3_length: 12
cdr3_aa: CASSEDSGELFF
cdr3_nt: TGTGCCAGCAGTGAAGACTCCGGGGAGCTGTTTTTT

d_call: TRBD1
v_call: TRBV18
j_call: TRBJ1-1
clone_size: NA
cdr3_length: 18
cdr3_aa: CASSSQGTPTEGSTEAFF
cdr3_nt: TGTGCCAGCTCATCACAGGGGACCCCGACGGAAGGAAGCACTGAAGCTTTCTTT

d_call: TRBD2
v_call: TRBV3-1/TRBV3-2
j_call: TRBJ2-1
clone_size: once
cdr3_length: 16
cdr3_aa: CASSPRSGRGGNEQFF
cdr3_nt: TGTGCCAGCAGCCCCCGGTCCGGGCGGGGGGGCAATGAGCAGTTCTTC

d_call: TRBD2
v_call: TRBV28
j_call: TRBJ2-3
clone_size: NA
cdr3_length: 17
cdr3_aa: CASSSFTSGVGADTQYF
cdr3_nt: TGTGCCAGCAGTTCCTTCACTAGCGGGGTTGGAGCAGATACGCAGTATTTT

d_call: NA
v_call: TRBV2
j_call: TRBJ2-1
clone_size: NA
cdr3_length: 14
cdr3_aa: CASSPDGGYNEQFF
cdr3_nt: TGTGCCAGCAGCCCAGACGGCGGGTACAATGAGCAGTTCTTC

d_call: TRBD1
v_call: TRBV19
j_call: TRBJ1-5
clone_size: NA
cdr3_length: 14
cdr3_aa: CASSPRQGGQPQHF
cdr3_nt: TGTGCCAGTAGTCCGCGACAGGGAGGTCAGCCCCAGCATTTT

d_call: NA
v_call: TRBV19
j_call: TRBJ1-4
clone_size: NA
cdr3_length: 14
cdr3_aa: CASSIGTVKEKLFF
cdr3_nt: TGTGCCAGTAGTATAGGGACAGTAAAAGAAAAACTGTTTTTT

d_call: NA
v_call: TRBV28
j_call: TRBJ1-6
clone_size: NA
cdr3_length: 15
cdr3_aa: CASSPRDSVGSPLHF
cdr3_nt: TGTGCCAGCAGTCCCCGGGACTCGGTCGGTTCACCCCTCCACTTT

d_call: NA
v_call: TRBV6-4
j_call: TRBJ1-1
clone_size: NA
cdr3_length: 13
cdr3_aa: CASSGTMNTEAFF
cdr3_nt: TGTGCCAGCAGTGGGACCATGAACACTGAAGCTTTCTTT

d_call: TRBD2
v_call: TRBV6-1
j_call: TRBJ2-1
clone_size: NA
cdr3_length: 15
cdr3_aa: CASSDTSGAYNEQFF
cdr3_nt: TGTGCCAGCAGTGACACTAGCGGGGCCTACAATGAGCAGTTCTTC

d_call: NA
v_call: TRBV19
j_call: TRBJ2-1
clone_size: once
cdr3_length: 11
cdr3_aa: CASSIEVQQFF
cdr3_nt: TGTGCCAGTAGTATAGAGGTCCAGCAGTTCTTC

d_call: NA
v_call: TRBV5-8
j_call: TRBJ2-1
clone_size: NA
cdr3_length: 15
cdr3_aa: CASSQRDSRVLEQFF
cdr3_nt: TGTGCCAGCAGCCAGAGAGACAGTAGAGTTTTGGAGCAGTTCTTC

d_call: NA
v_call: TRBV5-1
j_call: TRBJ1-4
clone_size: NA
cdr3_length: 15
cdr3_aa: CASSLAGTGGEKLFF
cdr3_nt: TGCGCCAGCAGCTTGGCGGGGACGGGTGGAGAAAAACTGTTTTTT

d_call: NA
v_call: TRBV11-2
j_call: TRBJ2-5
clone_size: NA
cdr3_length: 15
cdr3_aa: CASSLDQGKQETQYF
cdr3_nt: TGTGCCAGCAGCTTAGATCAAGGAAAACAAGAGACCCAGTACTTC

d_call: NA
v_call: TRBV7-2
j_call: TRBJ2-1
clone_size: NA
cdr3_length: 13
cdr3_aa: CASSFDWNNEQFF
cdr3_nt: TGTGCCAGCAGCTTTGATTGGAACAATGAGCAGTTCTTC

d_call: TRBD2
v_call: TRBV29-1
j_call: TRBJ2-1
clone_size: NA
cdr3_length: 14
cdr3_aa: CSVESREGYNEQFF
cdr3_nt: TGCAGCGTTGAATCGCGGGAGGGCTACAATGAGCAGTTCTTC

d_call: NA
v_call: TRBV29-1
j_call: TRBJ1-1
clone_size: NA
cdr3_length: 12
cdr3_aa: CSVAWQNTEAFF
cdr3_nt: TGCAGCGTTGCGTGGCAGAACACTGAAGCTTTCTTT

d_call: NA
v_call: TRBV21-1
j_call: TRBJ2-3
clone_size: NA
cdr3_length: 16
cdr3_aa: CASSKLGGGAADTQYF
cdr3_nt: TGTGCCAGCAGCAAACTTGGCGGGGGGGCCGCAGATACGCAGTATTTT

d_call: NA
v_call: TRBV9
j_call: TRBJ2-6
clone_size: once
cdr3_length: 13
cdr3_aa: CASRSSGANVLTF
cdr3_nt: TGTGCCAGCCGAAGCTCTGGGGCCAACGTCCTGACTTTC

d_call: NA
v_call: TRBV11-2
j_call: TRBJ1-2
clone_size: NA
cdr3_length: 15
cdr3_aa: CASSLAEGANYGYTF
cdr3_nt: TGTGCCAGCAGCTTAGCGGAGGGGGCTAACTATGGCTACACCTTC

d_call: NA
v_call: TRBV12-3/TRBV12-4
j_call: TRBJ1-1
clone_size: NA
cdr3_length: 12
cdr3_aa: CASSLGVTEAFF
cdr3_nt: TGTGCCAGCAGCCTAGGAGTGACTGAAGCTTTCTTT

d_call: TRBD2
v_call: TRBV25-1
j_call: TRBJ2-7
clone_size: NA
cdr3_length: 17
cdr3_aa: CASSETSGAGSSYEQYF
cdr3_nt: TGTGCCAGCAGTGAAACTAGCGGGGCCGGGAGCTCCTACGAGCAGTACTTC

d_call: NA
v_call: TRBV6-1
j_call: TRBJ1-1
clone_size: NA
cdr3_length: 15
cdr3_aa: CASSEPGRLNTEAFF
cdr3_nt: TGTGCCAGCAGTGAACCCGGACGGCTGAACACTGAAGCTTTCTTT

d_call: NA
v_call: TRBV5-4
j_call: TRBJ1-6
clone_size: NA
cdr3_length: 15
cdr3_aa: CASSPSTTNNSPLHF
cdr3_nt: TGTGCCAGCAGCCCCTCCACTACAAATAATTCACCCCTCCACTTT

d_call: NA
v_call: TRBV21-1
j_call: TRBJ2-3
clone_size: NA
cdr3_length: 18
cdr3_aa: CASSKERAGGLCADTQYF
cdr3_nt: TGTGCCAGCAGCAAAGAGCGAGCGGGGGGGCTATGCGCAGATACGCAGTATTTT

d_call: NA
v_call: TRBV28
j_call: TRBJ2-2
clone_size: NA
cdr3_length: 14
cdr3_aa: CASSFFGGTGELFF
cdr3_nt: TGTGCCAGCAGTTTTTTCGGGGGAACCGGGGAGCTGTTTTTT

d_call: NA
v_call: TRBV11-3
j_call: TRBJ1-1
clone_size: once
cdr3_length: 13
cdr3_aa: CASSLGDGIEAFF
cdr3_nt: TGTGCCAGCAGCTTAGGAGACGGTATAGAAGCTTTCTTT

d_call: TRBD1
v_call: TRBV27
j_call: TRBJ2-1
clone_size: NA
cdr3_length: 16
cdr3_aa: CASSLLTGGAYNEQFF
cdr3_nt: TGTGCCAGCAGTTTGCTAACAGGGGGCGCCTACAATGAGCAGTTCTTC

d_call: NA
v_call: TRBV12-2
j_call: TRBJ1-4
clone_size: NA
cdr3_length: 16
cdr3_aa: CASRLVEWGCDEKLFF
cdr3_nt: TGTGCAAGTCGCTTAGTAGAATGGGGTTGTGATGAAAAACTGTTTTTT

d_call: NA
v_call: TRBV14
j_call: TRBJ1-2
clone_size: once
cdr3_length: 14
cdr3_aa: CASSQEIIRGGYTF
cdr3_nt: TGTGCCAGCAGCCAAGAGATTATCCGTGGAGGCTACACCTTC

d_call: TRBD1
v_call: TRBV5-4
j_call: TRBJ1-2
clone_size: once
cdr3_length: 15
cdr3_aa: CASSPGQGGSYGYTF
cdr3_nt: TGTGCCAGCAGCCCCGGACAGGGGGGGAGCTATGGCTACACCTTC

d_call: NA
v_call: TRBV5-1
j_call: TRBJ1-2
clone_size: NA
cdr3_length: 15
cdr3_aa: CASSPPTGRPYGYTF
cdr3_nt: TGCGCCAGCAGCCCGCCAACCGGACGTCCCTATGGCTACACCTTC

d_call: NA
v_call: TRBV6-6
j_call: TRBJ1-3
clone_size: NA
cdr3_length: 16
cdr3_aa: CASSYGGTDSGNTIYF
cdr3_nt: TGTGCCAGCAGTTACGGAGGGACCGACTCTGGAAACACCATATATTTT

d_call: TRBD1
v_call: TRBV6-5
j_call: TRBJ1-2
clone_size: NA
cdr3_length: 14
cdr3_aa: CASRMGQGAYGYTF
cdr3_nt: TGTGCCAGCAGGATGGGACAGGGTGCCTATGGCTACACCTTC

d_call: NA
v_call: TRBV28
j_call: TRBJ2-7
clone_size: NA
cdr3_length: 14
cdr3_aa: CASTMGGALREQYF
cdr3_nt: TGTGCCAGCACCATGGGGGGGGCGCTTCGGGAGCAGTACTTC

d_call: TRBD1
v_call: TRBV14
j_call: TRBJ1-2
clone_size: NA
cdr3_length: 16
cdr3_aa: CASSPRAGQENYGYTF
cdr3_nt: TGTGCCAGCAGCCCAAGGGCGGGACAGGAGAACTATGGCTACACCTTC

d_call: NA
v_call: TRBV21-1
j_call: TRBJ2-2
clone_size: NA
cdr3_length: 15
cdr3_aa: CASSKWRLATGELFF
cdr3_nt: TGTGCCAGCAGCAAATGGCGGCTAGCTACCGGGGAGCTGTTTTTT

d_call: NA
v_call: TRBV18
j_call: TRBJ2-5
clone_size: NA
cdr3_length: 14
cdr3_aa: CASSPPRGVETQYF
cdr3_nt: TGTGCCAGCTCACCACCGAGAGGGGTAGAGACCCAGTACTTC

d_call: NA
v_call: TRBV20-1
j_call: TRBJ1-1
clone_size: NA
cdr3_length: 11
cdr3_aa: CRGDDGTEAFF
cdr3_nt: TGCAGAGGGGACGATGGGACTGAAGCTTTCTTT

d_call: NA
v_call: TRBV3-1/TRBV3-2
j_call: TRBJ2-7
clone_size: once
cdr3_length: 14
cdr3_aa: CASSQSPGEDEQYF
cdr3_nt: TGTGCCAGCAGCCAATCCCCCGGGGAGGACGAGCAGTACTTC

d_call: NA
v_call: TRBV5-6
j_call: TRBJ1-6
clone_size: NA
cdr3_length: 17
cdr3_aa: CASSQLPMDPRYSPLHF
cdr3_nt: TGTGCCAGCAGCCAACTACCCATGGATCCAAGGTATTCACCCCTCCACTTT

d_call: TRBD1
v_call: TRBV6-5
j_call: TRBJ1-2
clone_size: NA
cdr3_length: 13
cdr3_aa: CASSLGQGDGYTF
cdr3_nt: TGTGCCAGCAGCCTAGGACAGGGGGATGGCTACACCTTC

d_call: NA
v_call: TRBV10-3
j_call: TRBJ2-7
clone_size: once
cdr3_length: 12
cdr3_aa: CAISGGNFEQYF
cdr3_nt: TGTGCCATCAGTGGTGGAAATTTCGAGCAGTACTTC

d_call: NA
v_call: TRBV19
j_call: TRBJ1-1
clone_size: once
cdr3_length: 13
cdr3_aa: CASSINVWAEAFF
cdr3_nt: TGTGCCAGTAGTATAAATGTGTGGGCTGAAGCTTTCTTT

d_call: NA
v_call: TRBV24-1
j_call: TRBJ1-4
clone_size: once
cdr3_length: 13
cdr3_aa: CATSEAPGEKLFF
cdr3_nt: TGTGCCACCAGTGAGGCGCCTGGGGAAAAACTGTTTTTT

d_call: NA
v_call: TRBV11-2
j_call: TRBJ2-1
clone_size: NA
cdr3_length: 16
cdr3_aa: CASSFLMDGSDNEQFF
cdr3_nt: TGTGCCAGCAGCTTTCTTATGGATGGCTCAGACAATGAGCAGTTCTTC